This T cell receptor beta chain was profiled in a study of shared clonotypes between healthy human individuals. Repertoires were generated with immunoSEQ multiplex PCR, while TCRdb's copy carries only in-frame clones and drops some. The repertoire holds about 2.3 million clones, with approximately 95% as singletons. From germline, CDR1 is LGHNA and CDR2 YNFKEQ. Deletions cut 1 base from V and 0 bases from J, with 9 bases between. This CDR3 has 16 amino acids. The authors divided CD4+ cells into CD45RA+ naive and CD45RA-negative memory subsets. Sequencing was done on a sample of naive CD4+ T cells from PBMCs. Noted subset: CD45RA+ positively selected. V usage is TRBV4-2 and J usage is TRBJ2-2, with D uncertain. The origin of this receptor is a man between 18 and 35 years old in good health. Some clones in this sample may be carry-over from other donors' samples. CDR3 in DNA: TGTGCCAGCAGCCAAGCGGAACTCTCGAACACCGGGGAGCTGTTTTTT. Its protein product is CASSQAELSNTGELFF.